The 16 T cell receptor beta chains given below trace back to one sample, sequenced in a study of blood T cell repertoires in COVID-19. Assay: immunoSEQ multiplex PCR; the TCRdb copy retains only in-frame clones and omits some. Among some 47,000 clones listed, about 83% were seen once. Specimen: peripheral blood. The receptors originated from a woman aged 60 to 75 with acute or convalescent COVID-19.

The gene calls are TRBV27 and TRBJ2-1, with 13 bases lining up with TRBD2. The CDR3 covers 16 residues. Looked up from germline, CDR1 is MNHEY and CDR2 is SMNVEV (reference sequence). The ends lost 4 bases at V and 8 bases at J; junction bases unmatched: 8. CDR3 residues: CASSSPTSGRFYEQFF. The CDR3 DNA follows: TGTGCCAGCAGTTCCCCGACTAGCGGGAGGTTCTATGAGCAGTTCTTC.

This rearrangement joins TRBV10-3 to TRBJ1-1, with TRBD1 as a possible D gene (5 bases). Germline values: CDR1 ENHRY, CDR2 SYGVKD. Trimming removed 6 bases at V and 1 base at J, with 12 bases between. The CDR3 is made up of 14 amino acids. CDR3 protein: CAIRDGTANTEAFF. The DNA of the CDR3 is TGTGCCATCAGAGACGGGACTGCGAACACTGAAGCTTTCTTT.

V gene TRBV12-3 or TRBV12-4 combines with J gene TRBJ1-3; D is ambiguous. Trimming cost V 7 bases and J 0 bases, with 7 bases left between them. This CDR3 has 13 amino acids. This CDR3 is CASIFSSGNTIYF. The CDR3 bases are TGTGCCAGCATCTTTAGCTCTGGAAACACCATATATTTT.

This clone appeared once. This CDR3 is CASSLDPRTSGFRGIINEQFF. CDR3 coding DNA: TGTGCCAGCAGTTTAGATCCCAGGACTAGCGGATTTAGGGGGATAATCAATGAGCAGTTCTTC. V usage is TRBV27 and J usage is TRBJ2-1, with 10 positions matching TRBD2. Looked up from germline, CDR1 is MNHEY and CDR2 is SMNVEV (reference sequence). The V gene end was trimmed by 2 bases and the J gene end by 6 bases; junction bases not matched to a gene: 22. The CDR3 is 21 residues long.

The chain joins TRBV28 to TRBJ1-3, with 8 positions matching TRBD1. The CDR3 consists of 14 residues. Per germline, CDR1 MDHEN and CDR2 SYDVKM. The trim removed 6 bases at V and 7 bases at J, leaving 8 bases unmatched. The CDR3 sequence: CASRQGGFSNTIYF. CDR3 bases: TGTGCCAGCAGACAGGGGGGTTTTTCGAACACCATATATTTT.

The chain links TRBV19 to TRBJ2-7; 8 bases line up with TRBD2. The CDR3 sequence is 16 residues long. V shed 7 bases and J 3 bases; nucleotides not matched to a gene: 14. Germline assignment: CDR1 LNHDA and CDR2 SQIVND (reference sequence). The chain's CDR3 is CASTPRGAGGLYEQYF. CDR3 DNA: TGTGCCAGTACCCCCCGGGGGGCGGGAGGCCTCTACGAGCAGTACTTC.

J is TRBJ1-2 and V is TRBV2; D ambiguous. CDR1 and CDR2 (germline): SNHLY, FYNNEI. The CDR3 has 13 amino acids. The V gene lost 6 bases and the J gene lost 3 bases, with 11 bases spanning the gap. CDR3 nucleotide sequence: TGTGCCAGCAGCCCCACCGGGGACTATGGCTACACCTTC. Its protein product is CASSPTGDYGYTF. Drawing the rest from reference TRBV2 and TRBJ1-2, the complete variable domain is EPEVTQTPSHQVTQMGQEVILRCVPISNHLYFYWYRQILGQKVEFLVSFYNNEISEKSEIFDDQFSVERPDGSNFTLKIRSTKLEDSAMYFCASSPTGDYGYTFGSGTRLTVV.

The chain carries TRBV30 and TRBJ1-6; 7 nucleotides agree with TRBD1. There are 19 residues in the CDR3. V shed 3 bases and J 0 bases; nucleotides not matched to a gene: 14. In germline, CDR1 is GTSNPN, CDR2 SVGIG (reference sequence). In DNA form, the CDR3 reads TGTGCCTGGAGACCCCCCCGACAGGGTATTCTCTCCTATAATTCACCCCTCCACTTT. Amino acid sequence: CAWRPPRQGILSYNSPLHF.

The chain links TRBV29-1 to TRBJ1-1; 7 nucleotides match TRBD1. The junction had 6 bases not matched to a gene; V was cut back by 3 bases and J by 8 bases. The germline V gene has CDR1 SQVTM and CDR2 ANQGSEA. The CDR3 is 12 residues long. CDR3 DNA sequence: TGCAGCGTTGAGAAGCAGGGGGAGGAAGCTTTCTTT. It encodes CSVEKQGEEAFF.

V is TRBV6-4 and J is TRBJ2-1; 12 positions match TRBD2. The germline gives CDR1 MRHNA, CDR2 SNTAGT. The CDR3 has 15 residues. The junction had 0 bases not matched to a gene; V was cut back by 0 bases and J by 6 bases. CDR3 residues: CASSDSTSGSNEQFF. The DNA of the CDR3 is TGTGCCAGCAGTGACTCGACTAGCGGGAGCAATGAGCAGTTCTTC.

V is TRBV4-1 and J is TRBJ1-2; TRBD1 might be the D (6 bases). Germline loops: CDR1 MGHRA, CDR2 YSYEKL. Trimming left V 0 bases short and J 8 bases short, with 19 bases between. The CDR3 sequence is 16 residues long. The CDR3 DNA is TGCGCCAGCAGCCAAGAACCCGGGACACCCCTAAGCGGCTACACCTTC. It encodes CASSQEPGTPLSGYTF.

The chain employs TRBV14 and TRBJ2-6; no firm D call. Trimming pared 4 bases from V and 10 bases from J, leaving 17 bases between. In germline, CDR1 is SGHDN, CDR2 FVKESK. The CDR3 totals 15 residues. The CDR3 bases are TGTGCCAGCAGCCTTAACCGGGTCCAAGCGAACGTCCTGACTTTC. It specifies CASSLNRVQANVLTF. Variable domain in full (rest from reference TRBV14 and TRBJ2-6): EAGVTQFPSHSVIEKGQTVTLRCDPISGHDNLYWYRRVMGKEIKFLLHFVKESKQDESGMPNNRFLAERTGGTYSTLKVQPAELEDSGVYFCASSLNRVQANVLTFGAGSRLTVL.

The CDR3 DNA is TGTGCCAGCAGTCCCGACAGGGGAGCGAACACTGAAGCTTTCTTT. Residues: CASSPDRGANTEAFF. V gene TRBV6-5 combines with J gene TRBJ1-1; the match to TRBD1 covers 8 bases. V shed 5 bases and J 1 base; nucleotides not matched to a gene: 6. The CDR3 covers 15 residues. Germline loops: CDR1 MNHEY, CDR2 SVGAGI.

The chain links TRBV27 to TRBJ1-2; D is unclear. The germline V and J ends were trimmed by 10 bases and 1 base, with 22 bases remaining between them. The germline V gene has CDR1 MNHEY and CDR2 SMNVEV (reference sequence). This CDR3 is 16 amino acids long. CDR3 nucleotides: TGTGCCATAAGTGGAGGTTCATCGCTCTATAACTATGGCTACACCTTC. Its protein is CAISGGSSLYNYGYTF.

This rearrangement joins TRBV28 to TRBJ1-1; 7 nucleotides agree with TRBD1. Germline trimming cut 4 bases from V and 0 bases from J; bases unmatched to any gene: 8. The CDR3 extends over 16 amino acids. Per the germline V gene, CDR1 is MDHEN and CDR2 is SYDVKM. The CDR3 region has the DNA TGTGCCAGCAGTTCACAGGGGAAAGGTGTGAACACTGAAGCTTTCTTT. Amino acids: CASSSQGKGVNTEAFF. Supplemented by reference TRBV28 and TRBJ1-1, the full variable domain reads DVKVTQSSRYLVKRTGEKVFLECVQDMDHENMFWYRQDPGLGLRLIYFSYDVKMKEKGDIPEGYSVSREKKERFSLILESASTNQTSMYLCASSSQGKGVNTEAFFGQGTRLTVV.

The chain couples TRBV5-6 to TRBJ1-2; a weak D match, TRBD1 (5 bases). Germline V gene data show CDR1 as SGHDT and CDR2 as YYEEEE. Trimming stripped 2 bases from V and 4 bases from J, with 18 bases between. The length of the CDR3 is 16 residues. The CDR3 DNA follows: TGTGCCAGCAGCTTCAGGTTCTCGGACACCTTCTATGGCTACACCTTC. This gives the protein CASSFRFSDTFYGYTF.